What follows are 27 T cell receptor beta chains derived from one specimen sequenced in a study of long-term antiretroviral therapy in people with HIV. A v3.0 immunoSEQ assay was performed at survey level. Using immunoSEQ multiplex PCR, the repertoire was profiled, and TCRdb retains in-frame clones only, with some absent. Among 40,000 to 45,000 clones, over 90% were seen once, and the ten largest hold around 2.7%. Here the sequenced sample was unsorted PBMCs, taken 3.7 years after starting antiretroviral therapy. These TCRs come from a woman aged 45-65 years with HIV.

This chain connects TRBV29-1 to TRBJ2-6; D not certain. The CDR3 consists of 12 residues. The ends were cut back, 4 bases at V and 2 bases at J, with 3 bases in the middle. Per germline, CDR1 SQVTM and CDR2 ANQGSEA. CDR3 sequence: CSVGAGANVLTF. The CDR3 DNA sequence: TGCAGCGTTGGAGCTGGGGCCAACGTCCTGACTTTC.

This chain connects TRBV27 to TRBJ2-3, with TRBD1 matching 10 bases. Germline V gene data show CDR1 as MNHEY and CDR2 as SMNVEV (reference sequence). Unmatched junction bases numbered 2, after V lost 4 bases and J lost 4 bases. CDR3 length: 14 amino acids. Here the CDR3 reads CASSSDRGSDTQYF. Here the CDR3 DNA reads TGTGCCAGCAGTTCGGACAGGGGGTCAGATACGCAGTATTTT.

The V gene is TRBV10-3, the J gene TRBJ1-5; 8 bases match TRBD1. Germline-derived CDR1 and CDR2 are ENHRY and SYGVKD. CDR3 size: 19 residues. The trim removed 2 bases at V and 0 bases at J, leaving 12 bases unmatched. The CDR3 DNA follows: TGTGCCATCAGTGAGCAGTATGGTGGGACAGGCCTTAGCAATCAGCCCCAGCATTTT. Protein: CAISEQYGGTGLSNQPQHF.

The chain carries TRBV11-3 and TRBJ2-1; TRBD1 matches at 10 bases. Trimming cost V 5 bases and J 8 bases; bases outside gene matches: 12. The CDR3 has 16 residues. CDR1 SGHNT and CDR2 YENEEA come from the germline V gene. The DNA of the CDR3 is TGTGCCAGCAGCCTAAGGACAGGGGGAGACCACGATGAGCAGTTCTTC. This encodes CASSLRTGGDHDEQFF.

The J gene is TRBJ1-1, the V gene TRBV30; a possible D gene is TRBD1 (5 bases). The CDR3 contains 13 residues. CDR1 is GTSNPN, CDR2 SVGIG, per germline (reference sequence). The CDR3 loop is CAGAGGTNTEAFF. As DNA, the CDR3 is TGTGCTGGAGCGGGGGGGACGAACACTGAAGCTTTCTTT. Looking up the rest from reference TRBV30 and TRBJ1-1 gives the full variable domain: SQTIHQWPATLVQPVGSPLSLECTVEGTSNPNLYWYRQAAGRGLQLLFYSVGIGQISSEVPQNLSASRPQDRQFILSSKKLLLSDSGFYLCAGAGGTNTEAFFGQGTRLTVV.

The chain uses TRBV6-5 and TRBJ2-3, with D possibly TRBD2 on 7 matching bases. Deletions cut 2 bases from V and 4 bases from J, with 13 bases between. Germline V CDR1 and CDR2: MNHEY, SVGAGI. This CDR3 has 15 residues. The CDR3 DNA reads as TGTGCCAGCAGTTACAGGGGGGGGGATGCAGATACGCAGTATTTT. This gives the protein CASSYRGGDADTQYF.

This chain joins TRBV9 and TRBJ2-2; D possibly corresponds to TRBD2 (5 bases). V was shortened by 5 bases and J by 10 bases, with 15 bases between the two germline ends. Germline V gene sequence: CDR1 SGDLS, CDR2 YYNGEE. CDR3 length equals 13 residues. CDR3 nucleotides: TGTGCCAGCAGTGACCAAACAGCGGAGGAGCTGTTTTTT. It specifies CASSDQTAEELFF.

This clone was counted once. The chain is built from TRBV19 and TRBJ1-3; TRBD1 aligns across 8 bases. Germline loops: CDR1 LNHDA, CDR2 SQIVND (reference sequence). Unmatched junction bases numbered 17, after V lost 7 bases and J lost 0 bases. This CDR3 region has 19 residues. The chain's CDR3 is CASTKGPQGAVRSGNTIYF. CDR3 DNA sequence: TGTGCCAGTACCAAAGGGCCCCAGGGGGCAGTCCGCTCTGGAAACACCATATATTTT.

The chain links TRBV2 to TRBJ2-6; D might be TRBD1 (5 bases). The CDR3 sequence is 15 residues long. The V end was cut by 6 bases, the J end by 0 bases, with 9 bases between. Germline CDR1 is SNHLY and CDR2 is FYNNEI. CDR3 residues: CASSRAFSGANVLTF. The CDR3 DNA follows: TGTGCCAGCAGCAGGGCCTTCTCTGGGGCCAACGTCCTGACTTTC.

In its sample, this clone was seen a few times. The chain has TRBV6-1 and TRBJ2-7; D not resolved. The CDR3 runs 14 residues. V was trimmed by 2 bases and J by 2 bases, leaving 10 bases between them. Germline V gene data show CDR1 as MNHNS and CDR2 as SASEGT. The CDR3 nucleotides are TGTGCCAGCAGTGAATTTCCAGCCCCCTACGAGCAGTACTTC. Translating it yields CASSEFPAPYEQYF.

This chain connects TRBV6-5 to TRBJ2-1; the D gene is possibly TRBD2 (5 bases). Trimming pared 0 bases from V and 1 base from J, leaving 10 bases between. The CDR3 consists of 16 residues. Germline assignment: CDR1 MNHEY and CDR2 SVGAGI. CDR3 sequence: CASSYSLGGSYNEQFF. The CDR3 nucleotides read TGTGCCAGCAGTTACTCCTTAGGCGGGTCCTACAATGAGCAGTTCTTC.

The chain recombines TRBV25-1 with TRBJ2-5; D might be TRBD2 (6 bases). Germline loops: CDR1 MGHDK, CDR2 SYGVNS. Trimming removed 11 bases at V and 3 bases at J, with 16 bases between. The CDR3 totals 13 residues. In DNA, the CDR3 is TGTGCCGATCATCCCGGGGGAGAAGAGACCCAGTACTTC. Protein: CADHPGGEETQYF.

Written as DNA, the CDR3 is TGTGCCAGCCAAGTTAGCGGGGGTGACGAGCAGTACTTC. Translation: CASQVSGGDEQYF. The chain uses TRBV6-6 and TRBJ2-7, with 9 nucleotides matching TRBD2. V shed 8 bases, J shed 5 bases, and the junction held 7 bases outside the gene matches. The CDR3 is 13 amino acids. CDR1 is MNHNY and CDR2 is SVGAGI in the germline V gene (reference sequence).

This chain connects TRBV11-3 to TRBJ2-2, with 8 bases lining up with TRBD2. Unmatched junction bases numbered 11, after V lost 5 bases and J lost 3 bases. This CDR3 contains 17 residues. CDR1 is SGHNT and CDR2 is YENEEA in the germline V gene. This CDR3 is CASSQITSGGHTGELFF. In nucleotides, the CDR3 is TGTGCCAGCAGCCAAATCACCAGCGGGGGCCACACCGGGGAGCTGTTTTTT.

The CDR3 nucleotides are TGTGCCAGCAGTGACCGGAGCTCTGAAAAACTGTTTTTT. Amino acid sequence: CASSDRSSEKLFF. The rearrangement uses TRBV2 and TRBJ1-4; D remains unclear. Germline values: CDR1 SNHLY, CDR2 FYNNEI. V gave up 3 bases and J gave up 7 bases, with 9 bases separating them. This CDR3 comprises 13 residues.

The gene calls are TRBV5-1 and TRBJ2-7; 8 positions match TRBD1. V shed 1 base and J 7 bases; nucleotides not matched to a gene: 10. Germline CDR1 is SGHRS and CDR2 is YFSETQ. This CDR3 spans 15 amino acids. CDR3 amino acids: CASSLRTGQGEEQYF. CDR3 nucleotide sequence: TGCGCCAGCAGCTTGAGGACAGGGCAAGGTGAGGAGCAGTACTTC.

The chain couples TRBV30 to TRBJ2-4, with D possibly matching TRBD1 (6 bases). The ends were cut back, 2 bases at V and 7 bases at J, with 12 bases in the middle. The CDR3 has 13 residues. Per the germline V gene, CDR1 is GTSNPN and CDR2 is SVGIG (reference sequence). CDR3: CAWSPQGTNIQYF. Written as DNA, the CDR3 is TGTGCCTGGAGTCCACAGGGTACGAACATTCAGTACTTC.

V usage is TRBV6-1 and J usage is TRBJ2-1; D is perhaps TRBD1 or TRBD2 (6 bases each). Per the germline V gene, CDR1 is MNHNS and CDR2 is SASEGT. The CDR3 loop spans 15 amino acids. V lost 4 bases and J 9 bases, leaving 19 bases between the germline ends. The CDR3 DNA sequence: TGTGCCAGCAGTGTCTGGGGGGCAAGTGATAGTGAGCAGTTCTTC. This sequence encodes CASSVWGASDSEQFF.

The DNA for the CDR3 is TGCGCCAGCAGCCAAGATCAGACAGGGAGTCTGTGGTATGGCTACACCTTC. It yields the protein CASSQDQTGSLWYGYTF. The chain has TRBV4-3 and TRBJ1-2, with 7 bases lining up with TRBD1. The CDR3 totals 17 residues. J gave up 5 bases and V 0 bases, and 12 bases lay outside the gene matches. Germline CDR1 is LGHNA and CDR2 is YSLEER.

The J gene is TRBJ1-1, the V gene TRBV10-3; 7 positions match TRBD1. The germline CDR1 and CDR2 sequences are ENHRY and SYGVKD. The CDR3 covers 14 residues. Germline trimming cut 3 bases from V and 5 bases from J; bases unmatched to any gene: 6. The CDR3 loop reads CAISDRGLATEAFF. The CDR3 DNA reads as TGTGCCATCAGTGATAGGGGGCTGGCGACTGAAGCTTTCTTT.

This clone was observed a single time. This sequence joins TRBV10-3 and TRBJ2-5; 9 bases line up with TRBD2. CDR3 size: 14 residues. The junction had 9 bases not matched to a gene; V was cut back by 8 bases and J by 5 bases. Germline V gives CDR1 ENHRY, CDR2 SYGVKD. CDR3 DNA: TGTGCCATCGGTTGGGGCGGGGGGGCGGAGACCCAGTACTTC. Translated, it gives CAIGWGGGAETQYF.

The V and J genes are TRBV5-4 and TRBJ2-3; 12 nucleotides align to TRBD2. V lost 4 bases to trimming and J lost 5 bases; unmatched junction nucleotides: 2. The CDR3 runs 14 residues. Germline CDR1 reads SGHNT; CDR2 reads YYREEE (reference sequence). The CDR3 region has the DNA TGTGCCAGCAGCGAGGGACTAGCGGGAGATACGCAGTATTTT. Translating it yields CASSEGLAGDTQYF.

This chain joins TRBV4-2 and TRBJ2-7, with a possible D match to TRBD1 (5 bases). The CDR3 is 16 residues long. The V gene's germline CDR1 is LGHNA and CDR2 YNFKEQ. V lost 0 bases to trimming and J lost 3 bases, with 15 bases between them. The CDR3 reads CASSQDPRARFYEQYF. The CDR3 nucleotides read TGTGCCAGCAGCCAAGACCCCAGGGCCCGTTTCTACGAGCAGTACTTC.

The rearrangement joins TRBV19 to TRBJ1-5; D is perhaps TRBD1 (5 bases). Germline lookup yields CDR1 LNHDA and CDR2 SQIVND (reference sequence). The CDR3 loop spans 17 amino acids. Trimming took off 0 bases at V and 8 bases at J, with 20 bases between the two ends. CDR3 residues: CASSIDRDWETQEPQHF. CDR3 nucleotide sequence: TGTGCCAGTAGTATAGACCGGGACTGGGAAACCCAGGAGCCCCAGCATTTT.

V usage is TRBV7-3 and J usage is TRBJ2-7, with 10 positions matching TRBD2. With V trimmed by 2 bases and J by 0 bases, 7 bases remained unmatched. In germline, CDR1 is SGHTA, CDR2 FQGTGA. The CDR3 spans 17 residues. The CDR3 reads CASSLSGLAENSYEQYF. For the CDR3, the DNA is TGTGCCAGCAGCTTATCTGGACTAGCGGAGAACTCCTACGAGCAGTACTTC.

J is TRBJ2-7 and V is TRBV29-1; D not certain. The CDR3 contains 12 residues. With 7 bases removed from V and 4 bases from J, the gap between germline ends came to 14 bases. Germline CDR1 and CDR2: SQVTM and ANQGSEA. This CDR3 reads CSARGGQYEQYF. CDR3 sequence (DNA): TGCAGCGCCCGAGGTGGCCAGTACGAGCAGTACTTC.

The chain carries TRBV7-2 and TRBJ1-2; 9 positions agree with TRBD1. V shed 4 bases, J shed 8 bases, and the junction held 5 bases outside the gene matches. CDR3 length: 13 residues. Germline values: CDR1 SGHTA, CDR2 FQGNSA. Written as DNA, the CDR3 is TGTGCCAGCAGCTCCCGACAGGGGGGGGGCTACACCTTC. Its translation is CASSSRQGGGYTF.